This section outlines one T cell receptor beta chain sequence together with its context. Its matching antigen is unknown. The data stem from a study of Ad26.COV2.S vaccination and SARS-CoV-2 variants. The wider study: Doses of Ad26.COV2.S were injected into muscle once or twice, 56 days apart.

Between the trimmed V and J ends, which lost 5 bases and 5 bases, there was a span of 15 bases. The germline V gene encodes CDR1 MDHEN and CDR2 SYDVKM. The CDR3 contains 14 residues. TCRdb keeps only in-frame clones here, not all; method: immunoSEQ multiplex PCR. The sample gives about 410,000 clones, 70% to 90% of which show up once; approximately 1.9% is in the top ten. Study results and caveats: There was a possibility that the TCR breadth and depth analyses underestimated total T cell responses. Breadth, reportedly substantial, characterized the spike-specific CD8+ and CD4+ T cell responses after vaccination.

Treatment specified: around 19 received Ad26.COV2.S at low or high dose, single or two shots; several received placebo; per-sample allocation not given. Day 63 after the first vaccine or placebo injection was the time point for sampling. V and J are TRBV28 and TRBJ1-2; D perhaps matches TRBD1 (6 bases). This clonotype originated in a person aged 18-60 years who received the Ad26.COV2.S COVID-19 vaccine or a placebo. The sample consisted of peripheral blood, taken in a trial of Ad26.COV2.S vaccine versus placebo. CDR3 in DNA: TGTGCCAGCAGTCAGGGGTGGGGGAGGTATGGCTACACCTTC. This gives the protein CASSQGWGRYGYTF.